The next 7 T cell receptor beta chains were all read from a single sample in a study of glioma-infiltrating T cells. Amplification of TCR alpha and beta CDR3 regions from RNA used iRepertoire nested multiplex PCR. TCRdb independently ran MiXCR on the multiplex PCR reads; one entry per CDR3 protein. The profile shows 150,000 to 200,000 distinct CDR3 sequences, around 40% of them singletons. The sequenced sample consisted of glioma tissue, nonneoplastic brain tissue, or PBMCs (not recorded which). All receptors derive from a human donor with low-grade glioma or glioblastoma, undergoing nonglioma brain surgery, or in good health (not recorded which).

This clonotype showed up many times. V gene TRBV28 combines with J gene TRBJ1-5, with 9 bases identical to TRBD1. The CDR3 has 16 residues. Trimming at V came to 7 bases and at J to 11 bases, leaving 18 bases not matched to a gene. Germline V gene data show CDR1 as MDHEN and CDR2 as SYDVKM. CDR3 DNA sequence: TGTGCCAGCAATCGTCCGGGACAGGGTCCCGAGAGGACCCAGCATTTT. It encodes CASNRPGQGPERTQHF.

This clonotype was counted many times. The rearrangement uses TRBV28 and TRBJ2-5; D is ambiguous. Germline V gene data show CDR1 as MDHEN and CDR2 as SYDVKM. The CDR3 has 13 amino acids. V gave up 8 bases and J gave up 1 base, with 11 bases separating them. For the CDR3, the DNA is TGTGCCAGCCGTGGTGTCGCCCAAGAGACCCAGTACTTC. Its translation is CASRGVAQETQYF. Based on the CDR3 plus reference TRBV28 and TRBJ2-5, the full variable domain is DVKVTQSSRYLVKRTGEKVFLECVQDMDHENMFWYRQDPGLGLRLIYFSYDVKMKEKGDIPEGYSVSREKKERFSLILESASTNQTSMYLCASRGVAQETQYFGPGTRLLVL.

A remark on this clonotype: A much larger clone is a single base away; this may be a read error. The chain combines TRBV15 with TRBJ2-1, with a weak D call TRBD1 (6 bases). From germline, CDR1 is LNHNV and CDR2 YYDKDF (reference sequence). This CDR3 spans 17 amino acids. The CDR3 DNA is TGTGCCACCAGCAGAGATAGGGGGAAAGTTTCCTACAATGAGCAGCTCTTC. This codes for CATSRDRGKVSYNEQLF.

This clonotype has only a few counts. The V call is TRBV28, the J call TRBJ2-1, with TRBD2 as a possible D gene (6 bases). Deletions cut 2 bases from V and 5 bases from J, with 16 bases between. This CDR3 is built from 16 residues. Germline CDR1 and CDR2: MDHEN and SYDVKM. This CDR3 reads CASSLRVVAADNEQFF. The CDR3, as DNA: TGTGCCAGCAGTTTAAGGGTTGTAGCGGCGGACAATGAGCAGTTCTTC.

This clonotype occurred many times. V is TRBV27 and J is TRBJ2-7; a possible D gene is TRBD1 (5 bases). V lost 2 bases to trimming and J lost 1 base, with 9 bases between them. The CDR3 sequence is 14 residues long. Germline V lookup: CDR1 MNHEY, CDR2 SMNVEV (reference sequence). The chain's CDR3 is CASSLQGSSYEQYF. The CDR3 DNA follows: TGTGCCAGCAGTTTACAGGGAAGTTCCTACGAGCAGTACTTC.

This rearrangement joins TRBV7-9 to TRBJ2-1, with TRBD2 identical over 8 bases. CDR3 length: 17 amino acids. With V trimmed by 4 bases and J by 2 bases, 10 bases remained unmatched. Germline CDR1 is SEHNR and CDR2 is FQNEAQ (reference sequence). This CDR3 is CASSSLPTSATYNEQFF. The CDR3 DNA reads TGTGCCAGCAGCTCCCTCCCGACTAGCGCCACCTACAATGAGCAGTTCTTC.

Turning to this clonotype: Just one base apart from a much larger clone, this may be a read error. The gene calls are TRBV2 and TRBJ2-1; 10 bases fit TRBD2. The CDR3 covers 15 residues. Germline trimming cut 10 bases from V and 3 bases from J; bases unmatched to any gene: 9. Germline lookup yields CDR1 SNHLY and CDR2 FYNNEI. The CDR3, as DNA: TGTGCCACCTCTCACGGGACTAGCGACTACAATGAGCAGTTCTTC. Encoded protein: CATSHGTSDYNEQFF.